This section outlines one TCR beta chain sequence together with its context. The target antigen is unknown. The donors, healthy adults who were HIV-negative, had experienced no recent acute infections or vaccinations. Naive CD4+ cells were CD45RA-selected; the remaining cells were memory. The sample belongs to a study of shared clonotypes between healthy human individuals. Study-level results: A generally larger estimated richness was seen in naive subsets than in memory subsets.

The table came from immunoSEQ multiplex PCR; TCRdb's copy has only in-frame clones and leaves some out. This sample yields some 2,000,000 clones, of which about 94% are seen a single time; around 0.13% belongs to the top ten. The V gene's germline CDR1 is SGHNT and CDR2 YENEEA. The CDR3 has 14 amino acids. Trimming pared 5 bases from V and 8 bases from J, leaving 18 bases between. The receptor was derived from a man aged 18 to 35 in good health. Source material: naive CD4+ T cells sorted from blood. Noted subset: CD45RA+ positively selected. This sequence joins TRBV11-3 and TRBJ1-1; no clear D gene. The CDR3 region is CASSPKNGRNEAFF. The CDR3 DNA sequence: TGTGCCAGCAGCCCTAAAAACGGGAGGAACGAAGCTTTCTTT.